This entry lists 5 T cell receptor beta chains sequenced from one sample in a study of T cells in localized non-small cell lung cancer. TCRdb's copy holds only in-frame clones and misses some; the assay was immunoSEQ multiplex PCR. The sample lists 55,000 to 65,000 clones; over 85% were seen once. The sequencing here drew on peripheral blood, taken before any cancer treatment. The receptors originated from a man aged 35-69 years with stage I squamous cell lung carcinoma.

The chain uses TRBV15 and TRBJ2-3; D is unresolved. The V and J ends lost 8 bases and 1 base respectively, with 10 bases between them. The CDR3 is 13 amino acids. Germline values: CDR1 LNHNV, CDR2 YYDKDF (reference sequence). In DNA form, the CDR3 reads TGTGCCACCGGAACAGTAGGCACAGATACGCAGTATTTT. This translates into CATGTVGTDTQYF.

V is TRBV4-3 and J is TRBJ2-1; D is undetermined. Trimming shortened V by 0 bases and J by 8 bases, and 11 bases separated the two germline ends. This CDR3 is built from 14 residues. The V gene's germline CDR1 is LGHNA and CDR2 YSLEER. CDR3 in amino acids: CASSQDTDLDEQFF. DNA of the CDR3: TGCGCCAGCAGCCAAGATACTGACTTGGATGAGCAGTTCTTC.

The V call is TRBV7-2, the J call TRBJ2-3; the D is unclear. CDR1 SGHTA and CDR2 FQGNSA come from the germline V gene. The germline V and J ends were trimmed by 0 bases and 5 bases, with 3 bases remaining between them. The CDR3 consists of 12 residues. DNA of the CDR3: TGTGCCAGCAGCTTAGCTCGAGATACGCAGTATTTT. Encoded protein: CASSLARDTQYF. Full variable domain (outside the CDR3, taken from reference TRBV7-2 and TRBJ2-3): GAGVSQSPSNKVTEKGKDVELRCDPISGHTALYWYRQSLGQGLEFLIYFQGNSAPDKSGLPSDRFSAERTGGSVSTLTIQRTQQEDSAVYLCASSLARDTQYFGPGTRLTVL.

In this sample, this clone turned up a few times. The chain employs TRBV5-5 and TRBJ2-1; D is undetermined. The CDR3 is 14 residues long. Trimming stripped 4 bases from V and 6 bases from J, with 14 bases between. Germline loops: CDR1 SGHKS, CDR2 YYEKEE (reference sequence). The CDR3 sequence: CASSIGPHLNEQFF. CDR3 bases: TGTGCCAGCAGCATCGGACCTCATCTCAATGAGCAGTTCTTC. The full variable domain, its missing parts supplied by reference TRBV5-5 and TRBJ2-1, is DAGVTQSPTHLIKTRGQQVTLRCSPISGHKSVSWYQQVLGQGPQFIFQYYEKEERGRGNFPDRFSARQFPNYSSELNVNALLLGDSALYLCASSIGPHLNEQFFGPGTRLTVL.

The J gene is TRBJ2-1, the V gene TRBV30; no firm D call. CDR1 is GTSNPN and CDR2 is SVGIG in the germline V gene (reference sequence). Between the trimmed V and J ends, which lost 2 bases and 1 base, there was a span of 3 bases. This CDR3 comprises 12 residues. The CDR3 sequence is CAWSRSYNEQFF. CDR3 nucleotides: TGTGCCTGGAGTCGGTCCTACAATGAGCAGTTCTTC.